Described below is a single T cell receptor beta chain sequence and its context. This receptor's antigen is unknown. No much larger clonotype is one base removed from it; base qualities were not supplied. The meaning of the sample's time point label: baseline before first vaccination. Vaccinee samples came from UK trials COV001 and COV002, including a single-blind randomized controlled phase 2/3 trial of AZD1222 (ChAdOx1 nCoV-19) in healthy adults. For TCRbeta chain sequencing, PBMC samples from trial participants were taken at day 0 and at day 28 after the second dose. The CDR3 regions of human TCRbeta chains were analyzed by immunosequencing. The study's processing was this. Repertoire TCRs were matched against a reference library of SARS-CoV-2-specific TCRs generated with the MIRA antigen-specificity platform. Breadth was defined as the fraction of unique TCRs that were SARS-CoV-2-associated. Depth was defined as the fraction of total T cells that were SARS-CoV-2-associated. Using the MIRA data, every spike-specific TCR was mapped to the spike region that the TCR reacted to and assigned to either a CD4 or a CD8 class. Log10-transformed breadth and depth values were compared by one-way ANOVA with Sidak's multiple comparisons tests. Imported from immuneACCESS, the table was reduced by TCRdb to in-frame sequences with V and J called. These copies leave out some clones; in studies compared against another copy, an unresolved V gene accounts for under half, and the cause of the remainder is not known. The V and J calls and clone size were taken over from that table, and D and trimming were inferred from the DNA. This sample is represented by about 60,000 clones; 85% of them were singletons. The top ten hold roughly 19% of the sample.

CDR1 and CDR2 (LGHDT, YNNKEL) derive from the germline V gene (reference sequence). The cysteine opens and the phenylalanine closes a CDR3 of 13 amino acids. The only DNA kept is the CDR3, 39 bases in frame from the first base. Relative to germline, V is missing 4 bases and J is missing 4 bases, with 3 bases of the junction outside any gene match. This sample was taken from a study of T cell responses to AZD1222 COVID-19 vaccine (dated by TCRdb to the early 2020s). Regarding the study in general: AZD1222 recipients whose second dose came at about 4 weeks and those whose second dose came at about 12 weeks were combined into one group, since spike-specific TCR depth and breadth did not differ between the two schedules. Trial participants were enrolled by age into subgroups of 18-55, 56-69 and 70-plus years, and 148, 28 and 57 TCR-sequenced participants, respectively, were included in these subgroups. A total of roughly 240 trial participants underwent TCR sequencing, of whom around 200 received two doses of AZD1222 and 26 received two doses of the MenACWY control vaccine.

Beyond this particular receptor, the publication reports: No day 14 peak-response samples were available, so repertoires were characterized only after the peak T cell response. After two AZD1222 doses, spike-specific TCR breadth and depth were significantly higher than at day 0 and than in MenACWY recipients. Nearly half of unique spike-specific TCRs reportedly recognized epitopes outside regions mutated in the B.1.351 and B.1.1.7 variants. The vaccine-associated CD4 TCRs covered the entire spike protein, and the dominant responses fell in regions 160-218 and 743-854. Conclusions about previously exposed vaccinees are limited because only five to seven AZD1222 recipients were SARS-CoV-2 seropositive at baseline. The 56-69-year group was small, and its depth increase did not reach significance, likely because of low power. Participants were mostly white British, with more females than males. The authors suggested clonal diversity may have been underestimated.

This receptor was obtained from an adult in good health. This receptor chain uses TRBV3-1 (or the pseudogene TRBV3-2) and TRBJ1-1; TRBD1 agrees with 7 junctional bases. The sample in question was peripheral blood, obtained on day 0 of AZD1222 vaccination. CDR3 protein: CASSRRTGTEAFF. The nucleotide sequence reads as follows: TGTGCCAGCAGCCGCCGGACAGGCACTGAAGCTTTCTTT.